This T cell receptor (beta chain) was documented in a study of shared clonotypes between healthy human individuals (TCRdb year 2020). Regarding the study in general: The cohort comprised a couple of women and a few men aged 18 to 49 years. Per donor, three plates each were used for CD4 naive and CD4 memory, two for CD8 naive, and one for CD8 memory. The study deeply sequenced blood TCR repertoires of several healthy adults to estimate repertoire size and the extent of clonotype sharing between individuals. Different laboratories and diverse techniques were used to prepare libraries and sequence TCR repertoires, to increase sequencing depth and limit assay-specific biases. Between about 0.8 and 9 billion PBMCs per donor were obtained by leukapheresis.

Worth noting for this clone: Its antigen specificity is not known. No per-base quality is available; no much larger clone lies one base away.

CD8 naive samples were CD45RO-negative cells positively selected for CCR7, giving a CD45RA+CCR7+ population that excluded TemRA cells. Donors were healthy HIV-negative adults with no recently reported acute infections or vaccinations. Only Caucasian adults living in Nashville, Tennessee, USA were represented among the donors. Blood was obtained by leukapheresis, after which PBMCs were separated by Ficoll-Histopaque density gradient centrifugation and cryopreserved in liquid nitrogen vapor phase. Analytical flow cytometry was used to check the purity and quantity of each magnetically sorted T cell population. Genomic DNA was isolated from each sorted fraction and quantified by UV absorbance on a Nanodrop 2000c. General study outcomes and caveats: Based on pairwise subsampling, the degree of clonotype sharing among donors was expected to be affected by sequencing depth. Compared with non-shared clonotypes, clonotypes shared by all four sorted-subset donors had higher generation probabilities. Estimated clonotype richness was generally larger for naive than for memory subsets. The small number of donors limited the genetic and exposure-history diversity represented. Incomplete sequencing was indicated by rarefaction of sorted-subset datasets, despite the large sequencing depth. Across a few donors, 4.5% to 6.5% of naive CD4, over 3% of naive CD8, 2.3% of memory CD4, and under 0.45% of memory CD8 clonotypes were shared. Sampling was restricted to blood, and TCR repertoires in tissue are likely to differ from TCR repertoires in blood.

Using the deep immunoSEQ assay, multiplex PCR amplified TCR CDR3 regions from genomic DNA. Extracted genomic DNA from each cell subset was spread evenly across all wells of several immunoSEQ 96-well plates, with each plate serving as a replicate. For sorted subsets, each replicate PCR was loaded with 200 ng genomic DNA, equivalent to 32,000 or so T cell genomes. Purified libraries were measured with a Qubit 3.0 fluorometer, size-checked on a Bioanalyzer 2100, and measured again with the KAPA Library Quantification kit. Each immunoSEQ 96-well plate was sequenced on its own single-read 150-cycle Illumina NextSeq 550 flow cell. The study's own analysis went as follows. Because only junctional sequences without quality scores were contained in the immunoSEQ output, filtering matching that applied to full-length reads could not be performed. To assign V/J genes and CDR3, sequences were annotated against IMGT germline references using PyIR, a Python wrapper for IgBLAST v1.9. Reads were filtered out if the reads had weak V/J assignments (E-value above 1e-6), no CDR3, stop codons, out-of-frame junctions, or ambiguous translated residues. V3J clonotypes were defined as sequences sharing the same inferred V gene, J gene, and CDR3 amino acid sequence. To compute the percentage overlap between repertoires, the number of shared unique clonotypes was divided by the size of the smaller repertoire. Repertoire richness was assessed with RTK rarefaction, the Chao1 estimator, and Recon v2.1 estimates of unobserved clonotypes. OLGA was used to compute generation probabilities for all TCRbeta clonotypes that the gDNA method yielded from a handful of donors. The clones in this table, taken by TCRdb from immuneACCESS, are in-frame only. Not every clone is retained; where verified, under half of the shortfall comes from an unresolved V gene, and the cause of the rest is unknown. The DNA gave D and trimming, while V, J and clone size come from that table. The sample records approximately 600,000 clones, about 95% of which are singletons. In total, the top ten clones hold approximately 0.11% of the sample.

Inclusive of the bounding cysteine and phenylalanine, the CDR3 is 15 residues long. Of the read, only the CDR3 DNA is kept; its 45 bases are in frame from base 1. From V the trimming removes 4 bases and from J it removes 0 bases, while the gene matches leave 6 bases of the junction unaccounted for. CDR1 and CDR2, per the germline V gene, are SGHRS and YFSETQ. The sequencing input was naive CD8+ T cells sorted from blood. The label giving this sample's cell subset or site can be read as: CD45RA+CCR7+. The sequence derives from a woman in her 30s in good health. The V and J genes are TRBV5-1 and TRBJ2-5, with TRBD1 matching 7 junction bases. In nucleotides, the sequence is TGCGCCAGCAGCGTGTCGACAGGGTACCAAGAGACCCAGTACTTC. It translates to CASSVSTGYQETQYF.